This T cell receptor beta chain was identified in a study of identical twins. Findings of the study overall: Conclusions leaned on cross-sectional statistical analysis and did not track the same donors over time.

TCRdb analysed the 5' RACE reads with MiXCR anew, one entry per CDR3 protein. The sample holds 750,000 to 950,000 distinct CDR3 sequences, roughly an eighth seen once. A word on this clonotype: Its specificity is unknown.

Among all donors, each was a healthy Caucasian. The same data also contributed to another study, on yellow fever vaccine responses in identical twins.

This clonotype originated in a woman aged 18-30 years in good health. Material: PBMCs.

The CDR3 coding sequence is TGTGCCAGCAGCACGACGTACAACCCAAGGGAAAAACTGTTTTTT. Its translation: CASSTTYNPREKLFF. The chain has TRBV7-2 and TRBJ1-4; D gene unclear. CDR1 is SGHTA and CDR2 is FQGNSA in the germline V gene. The CDR3 is made up of 15 amino acids. V lost 5 bases, J lost 8 bases, and 18 bases lay in between.